In its sample, the clone carrying this T cell receptor beta chain was seen many times. The data originate from a study of human T cells and chemical hapten exposure. V was shortened by 3 bases and J by 5 bases, with 14 bases between the two germline ends. This CDR3 spans 15 amino acids. Germline lookup yields CDR1 GTSNPN and CDR2 SVGIG (reference sequence). Unique molecular identifiers were attached to individual cDNA molecules during library preparation. MiXCR was run by TCRdb on the RACE reads, yielding one entry per CDR3 protein. The table shows some 40,000 distinct CDR3 sequences, with 3.7% occurring only once. Regarding time point: healthy volunteer bleed at 6 weeks. Extraction of total RNA was performed on unfractionated whole blood.

The V call is TRBV30, the J call TRBJ1-6; possible D gene TRBD1, 6 bases. The sequenced sample consisted of whole blood. The TCR comes from a human donor in good health. Some clones in this sample may be carry-over from other donors' samples. CDR3 nucleotides: TGTGCCTGGAGGACCGCGGACAGAGATAATTCACCCCTCCACTTT. It translates to CAWRTADRDNSPLHF.